The following is a TCR beta chain sequence with its context. The sample is drawn from a study of radiotherapy plus CTLA-4 blockade in lung cancer. Study in general: Disease control reached approximately 31%, with objective responses in less than 20%.

Assay: immunoSEQ multiplex PCR; the TCRdb copy retains only in-frame clones and omits some. The sample consists of approximately 77,000 clones, over 70% of them appearing once. Trimming took off 6 bases at V and 3 bases at J, with 11 bases between the two ends. The CDR3 is made up of 14 amino acids. The V gene's germline CDR1 is MNHEY and CDR2 SVGAGI. The V gene is TRBV6-5, the J gene TRBJ2-2; D uncertain. The sequenced sample was peripheral blood, obtained from a patient treated with radiotherapy plus ipilimumab. This clonotype was sampled from a human donor with non-small cell lung cancer whose response to radiotherapy plus ipilimumab could not be evaluated. Some clones in this sample may be carry-over from other donors' samples. This chain's CDR3 is CASRQLRDTGELFF. In DNA form, the CDR3 reads TGTGCCAGCAGACAGCTCCGAGACACCGGGGAGCTGTTTTTT.